The clone carrying this TCR beta chain was observed a handful of times. Its antigen is unidentified. PCR amplification relied on 60 Vbeta primers (plus 13 Jbeta primers). Profiling relied on immunoSEQ multiplex PCR, and the TCRdb table lists in-frame clones only, not all of them. This table holds approximately 90,000 clones, about 7.6% found once. This CDR3 has 15 residues. V was cut by 10 bases and J by 7 bases, with 20 bases left in between. Germline V gene data show CDR1 as MNHEY and CDR2 as SMNVEV (reference sequence). This sample stems from a study of cytomegalovirus exposure and HLA in healthy donors. Study outcomes and limitations: Analysis performed later found about 18,000 TCR beta sequences associated with HLA alleles at 0.05 false discovery rate. In an earlier analysis, productive rearrangement rates for most beta V segments clustered near 87% or 30%. Other equally common chains were less clonally expanded than HLA-associated TCR beta chains, a later analysis showed.

The genes are TRBV27 and TRBJ1-6, with D unresolved. This receptor was obtained from a man in his fifties in good health and CMV-seronegative. The sequencing input was PBMCs. The CDR3 DNA reads as TGTGCCACTAGGGCCCCAGACGGACTAAATTCACCCCTCCACTTT. Residues: CATRAPDGLNSPLHF.